The present T cell receptor beta chain was sequenced within a study of T cell changes during pregnancy in multiple sclerosis. V was shortened by 1 base and J by 10 bases, with 11 bases between the two germline ends. Germline CDR1 and CDR2: SEHNR and FQNEAQ (reference sequence). This CDR3 spans 14 amino acids. Only in-frame clones appear in the TCRdb table, and some are missing; sequencing was by immunoSEQ multiplex PCR. The repertoire holds about 40,000 clones, with about 95% as singletons. This clonotype originated in a female donor with multiple sclerosis, enrolled in a pregnancy study. This chain connects TRBV7-9 to TRBJ1-6, with D maybe TRBD1 (6 bases). Sequences were derived from peripheral blood, sampled in the third trimester of pregnancy. Here the CDR3 DNA reads TGTGCCAGCAGCTTAGAGGACAGTTACTCACCCCTCCACTTT. Residues: CASSLEDSYSPLHF.